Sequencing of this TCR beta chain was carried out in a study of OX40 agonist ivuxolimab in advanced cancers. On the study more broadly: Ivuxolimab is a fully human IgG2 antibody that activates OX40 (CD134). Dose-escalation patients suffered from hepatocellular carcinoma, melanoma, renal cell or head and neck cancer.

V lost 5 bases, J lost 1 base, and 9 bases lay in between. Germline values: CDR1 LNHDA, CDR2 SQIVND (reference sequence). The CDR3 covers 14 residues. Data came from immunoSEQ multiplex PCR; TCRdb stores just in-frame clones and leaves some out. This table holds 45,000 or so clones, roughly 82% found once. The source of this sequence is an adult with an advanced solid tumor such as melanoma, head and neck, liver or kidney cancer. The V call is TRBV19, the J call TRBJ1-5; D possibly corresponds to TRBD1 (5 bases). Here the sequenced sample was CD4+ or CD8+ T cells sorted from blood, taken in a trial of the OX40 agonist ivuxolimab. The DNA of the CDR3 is TGTGCCAGTAGTCGTGGGGACAGCAATCAGCCCCAGCATTTT. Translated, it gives CASSRGDSNQPQHF. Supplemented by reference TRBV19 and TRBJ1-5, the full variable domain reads DGGITQSPKYLFRKEGQNVTLSCEQNLNHDAMYWYRQDPGQGLRLIYYSQIVNDFQKGDIAEGYSVSREKKESFPLTVTSAQKNPTAFYLCASSRGDSNQPQHFGDGTRLSIL.